This TCR beta chain emerged from a study of monozygotic twins with inflammatory bowel disease. Study-wide points: T cell subtypes that differed could not be told apart. For repertoire similarity, concordant twins did not differ from discordant twins, possibly because power was limited.

The CDR3 sequence is 16 residues long. The V gene's germline CDR1 is SGDLS and CDR2 YYNGEE. A word on this clonotype: Its antigen is unidentified.

An amount of 3500 ng of total RNA was used for each TCR library. Both the TCRalpha cDNA and the TCRbeta cDNA were taken through two nested PCRs, lasting 16 and 9 cycles. TCRdb re-called the 5' RACE reads; every CDR3 protein appears as one record, without DNA. This sample's table has just over 300,000 distinct CDR3 sequences. The TCR sequence derives from a human donor with ulcerative colitis or Crohn's disease, or a healthy co-twin of an affected twin (not recorded which). The sample taken for sequencing was blood. The chain couples TRBV9 to TRBJ2-3; as DNA is missing, the TRBD2 call by TCRdb cannot be tested. This chain's CDR3 is CASSVTSGGRTDTQYF.